This T cell receptor beta chain was sequenced during a study of cytomegalovirus exposure and HLA in healthy donors. Study-wide findings and caveats: Equally common other TCR beta chains were less clonally expanded than HLA-associated ones, a later analysis found. DRB1 had the most TCR associations and HLA-C the fewest, a later analysis found, with rates varying by HLA locus. 87-base-pair reads could not separate some V segments, including TRBV6-2 and TRBV6-3. Earlier analysis looked at TCR beta V segments, and most were productive about 90% or about 30% of the time.

Germline V gene lookup returns CDR1 LGHNA and CDR2 YSLEER. Between the trimmed V and J ends, which lost 1 base and 3 bases, there was a span of 7 bases. CDR3 length equals 15 residues. PCR employed 60 Vbeta and 13 Jbeta primers. Repertoires were generated with immunoSEQ multiplex PCR, while TCRdb's copy carries only in-frame clones and drops some. The repertoire consists of some 180,000 clones, with 65% to 85% occurring once and the leading ten covering around 1.4%. Of note for this clone: The target antigen is unknown.

The sequence was obtained from a girl aged 5-17 years in good health and CMV-seropositive. The sample taken for sequencing was PBMCs. The chain has TRBV4-3 and TRBJ1-6, with D possibly matching TRBD1 (5 bases). The CDR3 region has the DNA TGCGCCAGCAGCCAAGGAGACAGCTATAATTCACCCCTCCACTTT. Translated, it gives CASSQGDSYNSPLHF.